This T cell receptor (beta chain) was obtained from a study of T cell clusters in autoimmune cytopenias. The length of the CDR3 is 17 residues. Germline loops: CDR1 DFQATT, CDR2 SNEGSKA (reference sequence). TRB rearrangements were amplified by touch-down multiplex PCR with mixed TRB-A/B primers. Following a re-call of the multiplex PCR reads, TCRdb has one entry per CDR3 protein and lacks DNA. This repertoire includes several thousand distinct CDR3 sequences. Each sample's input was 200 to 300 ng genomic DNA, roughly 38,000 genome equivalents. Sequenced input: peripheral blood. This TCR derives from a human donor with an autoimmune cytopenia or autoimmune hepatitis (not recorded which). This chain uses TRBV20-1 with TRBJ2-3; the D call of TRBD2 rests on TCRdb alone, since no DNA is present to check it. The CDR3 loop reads CSAPLAGVSFSADTQYF.